This entry features one T cell receptor beta chain sequence. Its antigen is still unknown. Assay: immunoSEQ multiplex PCR; the TCRdb copy retains only in-frame clones and omits some. The data hold about 160,000 clones, with under 95% observed a single time. The germline V gene encodes CDR1 SGHTA and CDR2 FQGNSA. The V and J ends lost 1 base and 2 bases respectively, with 13 bases between them. The CDR3 spans 16 residues. Cycle 7 day 1, cycle 4 day 1, and baseline were the timepoints at which blood was sampled. The data originate from a study of OX40 agonist ivuxolimab in advanced cancers. Study background: The dose-escalation group included hepatocellular carcinoma, melanoma, renal cell carcinoma and head and neck cancer.

Study-wide results and caveats: Researchers did not determine the expanded peripheral T cells' antigen specificity. Individuals who were partial responders at 0.1-3.0 mg/kg had clonal expansion that ranked among the lowest.

The source is an adult with an advanced solid tumor such as melanoma, head and neck, liver or kidney cancer. The sequencing here drew on CD4+ or CD8+ T cells sorted from blood, taken in a trial of the OX40 agonist ivuxolimab. The chain carries TRBV7-2 and TRBJ2-3, with D possibly matching TRBD2 (6 bases). DNA for the CDR3: TGTGCCAGCAGCTTAGTTGCGGGGAGCGCCACAGATACGCAGTATTTT. Translating it yields CASSLVAGSATDTQYF.